This TCR beta chain was retrieved from a study of T cell repertoires in ileal Crohn's disease. The time point is: inflamed ileum from the surgical specimen. Germline CDR1 reads SGHTA; CDR2 reads FQGNSA. Trimming left V 1 base short and J 2 bases short, with 11 bases between. CDR3 length equals 15 residues. The method was immunoSEQ multiplex PCR; TCRdb's version includes in-frame clones alone and lacks a portion of them. The sample has roughly 8,000 clones; 75% to 85% are singletons. The TCR sequence derives from an adult with Crohn's disease. Sequencing was carried out using ileal tissue. V and J are TRBV7-2 and TRBJ2-5; D is perhaps TRBD1 (5 bases). The CDR3 DNA sequence: TGTGCCAGCAGCTTAGGCAGGGTCGGGCAAGAGACCCAGTACTTC. This gives the protein CASSLGRVGQETQYF.